This TCR beta chain derives from a study of CD8+ T cells in alopecia areata. TCR sequencing used cDNA made by reverse transcription of extracted RNA. The method was immunoSEQ multiplex PCR; TCRdb's version includes in-frame clones alone and lacks a portion of them. The profile shows roughly 280,000 clones, about three fifths of them singletons. Treatment of the sample: oral pan-JAK inhibitor, 5-10 mg twice daily. General study findings and limits: Links between baseline CD8+ expansion and response need larger treated cohorts. An increase in clonality over normal scalp was evident in lesional scalp, especially alopecia totalis/universalis.

Remarks on this clone: Its antigen is unknown.

This CDR3 region has 12 residues. V shed 6 bases and J shed 8 bases, with 13 bases lying between them. CDR1 is MNHEY and CDR2 is SVGAGI in the germline V gene. The rearrangement uses TRBV6-5 and TRBJ1-1; tentative D call: TRBD1 (5 bases). The clonotype was recovered from a human donor with alopecia areata. This material consisted of CD4+ T cells sorted from blood, taken at week 52, from a patient treated with tofacitinib. The chain's CDR3 is CASSPGGDEAFF. In DNA, the CDR3 is TGTGCCAGCAGCCCCGGAGGGGACGAAGCTTTCTTT.